The entry below describes one TCR beta chain. Its matching antigen is unknown. The V gene's germline CDR1 is SGHVS and CDR2 FQNEAQ. The CDR3 extends over 15 amino acids. V lost 4 bases to trimming and J lost 10 bases; unmatched junction nucleotides: 10. The sample comes from a study of identical twins. Findings and caveats of the study: Partial confounding of zero-insertion analyses by invariant MAIT and iNKT cells was possible. Rather than following the same donors, the conclusions depended on cross-sectional statistical analysis. Models underestimated TCR alpha sharing (out-of-frame) in monozygotic twins. Abundant beta clonotypes from cord blood bore fewer insertions; memory repertoires lacked this pattern.

A single record per CDR3 protein comes from TCRdb applying MiXCR to the 5' RACE reads. The table has more than 400,000 distinct CDR3 sequences, about 16% seen once. These data were also reused for a study on yellow fever vaccine responses in identical twins.

Sequencing was performed on CD4+ T cells sorted from blood. V usage is TRBV7-8 and J usage is TRBJ1-6, with 7 bases matching TRBD1. The clonotype was recovered from a woman younger than 35 in good health. DNA of the CDR3: TGTGCCAGCAGCTCCCAGACCCAGGGGGGATCACCCCTCCACTTT. The encoded protein is CASSSQTQGGSPLHF.